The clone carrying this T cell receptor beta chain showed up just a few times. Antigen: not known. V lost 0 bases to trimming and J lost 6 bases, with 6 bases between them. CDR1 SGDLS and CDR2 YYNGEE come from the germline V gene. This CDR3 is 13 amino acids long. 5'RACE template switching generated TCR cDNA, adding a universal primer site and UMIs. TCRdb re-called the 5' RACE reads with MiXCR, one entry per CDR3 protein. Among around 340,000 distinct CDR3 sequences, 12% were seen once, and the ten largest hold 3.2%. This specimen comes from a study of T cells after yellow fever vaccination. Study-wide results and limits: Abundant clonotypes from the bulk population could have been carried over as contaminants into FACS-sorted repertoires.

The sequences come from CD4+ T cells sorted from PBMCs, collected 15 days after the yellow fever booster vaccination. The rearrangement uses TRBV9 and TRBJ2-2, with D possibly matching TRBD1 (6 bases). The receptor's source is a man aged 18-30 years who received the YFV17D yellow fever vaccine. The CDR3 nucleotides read TGTGCCAGCAGCGTAGGGGGGCCCGGGGAGCTGTTTTTT. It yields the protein CASSVGGPGELFF.